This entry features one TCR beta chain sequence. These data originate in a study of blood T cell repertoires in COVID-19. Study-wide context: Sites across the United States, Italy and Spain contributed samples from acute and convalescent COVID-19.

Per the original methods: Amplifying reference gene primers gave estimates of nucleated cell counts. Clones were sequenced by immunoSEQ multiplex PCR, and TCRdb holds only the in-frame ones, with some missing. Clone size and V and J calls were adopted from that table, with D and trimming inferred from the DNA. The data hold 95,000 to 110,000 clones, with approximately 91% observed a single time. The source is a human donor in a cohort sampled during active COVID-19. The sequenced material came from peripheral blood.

CDR3: CASSYRQGPQETQYF. DNA of the CDR3: TGTGCCAGCAGCTACCGACAGGGACCCCAAGAGACCCAGTACTTC. The rearrangement joins TRBV5-6 to TRBJ2-5; TRBD1 agrees at 7 bases. The CDR3 length is 15 residues. The junction had 6 bases not matched to a gene; V was cut back by 3 bases and J by 1 base. From germline, CDR1 is SGHDT and CDR2 YYEEEE.